What follows describes a single T cell receptor beta chain. The entry originates in a study of blood T cell repertoires in COVID-19. Study information: Samples representing acute and convalescent COVID-19 were sourced from the United States, Italy and Spain. T cells, B-cell-depleted T cells, or PBMCs supplied cDNA or gDNA.

Original processing methods: From reference gene primer amplification, estimates of nucleated cell counts were derived. Method: immunoSEQ multiplex PCR; TCRdb's copy keeps in-frame clones and lacks some. V and J calls and clone size come straight from that table; D and trimming were deduced from the DNA. The sample contains some 200,000 clones, 75% to 90% of which appear only once. The source of this sequence is a woman aged 60-75 years with acute or convalescent COVID-19. Sequencing was carried out using peripheral blood.

DNA for the CDR3: TGTGCCACCAGCAGAGATAGAGCTGAAGATACGCAGTATTTT. This translates into CATSRDRAEDTQYF. The gene calls are TRBV15 and TRBJ2-3; D gene unclear. Trimming removed 0 bases at V and 5 bases at J, with 9 bases between. Germline V gene lookup returns CDR1 LNHNV and CDR2 YYDKDF (reference sequence). The CDR3 is 14 residues long.